Listed below are T cell receptor beta chains from one sample, sequenced in a study of blood T cell repertoires in COVID-19. Clones were sequenced by immunoSEQ multiplex PCR, and TCRdb holds only the in-frame ones, with some missing. This sample has some 25,000 clones, with 82% found just once. Sequenced input: peripheral blood. The receptors were gathered from a human donor in a cohort sampled during active COVID-19. Each CDR3 is given with its conserved first and last residue. The D gene is left open where the match is weak. Rows may omit the clone size; those that give it use once, few, many or a size class.

cdr3_aa,cdr3_nt,d_call,clone_size,j_call,v_call
CASSLGQGRGEQFF,TGTGCCAGCAGCTTAGGACAGGGTAGGGGTGAGCAGTTCTTC,TRBD1,.,TRBJ2-1,TRBV5-7
CASSWDRDLQFF,TGTGCCAGCAGCTGGGACAGGGACTTACAGTTCTTC,TRBD1,.,TRBJ2-1,TRBV12-3/TRBV12-4
CASTRLAGGPREQFF,TGTGCCAGCACCCGACTAGCGGGAGGGCCTAGAGAGCAGTTCTTC,TRBD2,once,TRBJ2-1,TRBV6-5
CASSPTGTGGAVYGYTF,TGTGCCAGTAGTCCTACAGGGACAGGGGGCGCCGTCTATGGCTACACCTTC,TRBD1,.,TRBJ1-2,TRBV19
CASSLGQPSGNTIYF,TGTGCCAGCAGTCTGGGACAGCCTTCTGGAAACACCATATATTTT,TRBD1,.,TRBJ1-3,TRBV6-6
CASSYRLNQPQHF,TGTGCCAGCAGTTACAGGTTAAATCAGCCCCAGCATTTT,.,.,TRBJ1-5,TRBV12-3/TRBV12-4
CASDWDRAADQPQHF,TGTGCCAGTGATTGGGACAGGGCGGCCGATCAGCCCCAGCATTTT,TRBD1,.,TRBJ1-5,TRBV19
CASSQTGGPYEQYF,TGTGCCAGCAGCCAGACGGGGGGGCCGTACGAGCAGTACTTC,TRBD2,.,TRBJ2-7,TRBV4-2
CASSQDYAGATDTQYF,TGCGCCAGCAGCCAAGATTACGCGGGGGCCACAGATACGCAGTATTTT,.,.,TRBJ2-3,TRBV4-3
CASSLSEGSGYGYTF,TGTGCCAGCAGTCTTAGCGAAGGTAGTGGGTATGGCTACACCTTC,.,.,TRBJ1-2,TRBV7-9
CASSFGPGLAGHEQYF,TGTGCCAGCAGCTTCGGACCGGGACTAGCGGGACACGAGCAGTACTTC,TRBD2,.,TRBJ2-7,TRBV7-2
CATSGTGTGGEKLFF,TGTGCCACCAGCGGAACCGGGACAGGAGGTGAAAAACTGTTTTTT,TRBD1,.,TRBJ1-4,TRBV15
CASSLEGGIYTEAFF,TGTGCCAGCAGCTTGGAGGGGGGGATCTACACTGAAGCTTTCTTT,.,.,TRBJ1-1,TRBV5-4
CASSDRLGAEQETQYF,TGTGCCAGCTCGGATCGGTTGGGAGCAGAACAAGAGACCCAGTACTTC,.,once,TRBJ2-5,TRBV18
CASSGGTAWGGLNQPQHF,TGTGCCAGCAGCGGCGGGACAGCTTGGGGCGGGTTGAATCAGCCCCAGCATTTT,TRBD1,few,TRBJ1-5,TRBV7-9
CASRWTGASWGGYTF,TGTGCCAGCAGGTGGACAGGGGCCTCCTGGGGTGGCTACACCTTC,TRBD1,.,TRBJ1-2,TRBV28
CASDGGEGPNTEAFF,TGTGCCAGCGATGGGGGCGAGGGGCCGAACACTGAAGCTTTCTTT,.,.,TRBJ1-1,TRBV6-6
CASSRRDNAYEQYF,TGTGCCAGCAGCCGCAGGGACAACGCCTACGAGCAGTACTTC,.,once,TRBJ2-7,TRBV6-2/TRBV6-3
CASSPRLAGGAKTQYF,TGTGCCAGCAGTCCCAGACTAGCGGGAGGGGCCAAGACCCAGTACTTC,TRBD2,.,TRBJ2-5,TRBV27
CASSSKDRGDTQYF,TGTGCCAGCAGCTCTAAGGACAGGGGGGATACGCAGTATTTT,TRBD1,.,TRBJ2-3,TRBV7-2
CASRTMTVATNEKLFF,TGTGCCAGCAGGACGATGACAGTAGCAACTAATGAAAAACTGTTTTTT,.,.,TRBJ1-4,TRBV2
CAWSLGPTQPQHF,TGTGCCTGGAGTCTAGGCCCTACCCAGCCCCAGCATTTT,.,.,TRBJ1-5,TRBV30
CAFDRSNTGELFF,TGTGCTTTTGACAGGTCGAACACCGGGGAGCTGTTTTTT,.,few,TRBJ2-2,TRBV30
CASSTHRGMNTEAFF,TGTGCCAGCAGCACACACAGGGGGATGAACACTGAAGCTTTCTTT,TRBD1,.,TRBJ1-1,TRBV7-3
CASSIDDPLSGRLYEQYF,TGTGCCAGTAGTATAGATGATCCCCTTAGCGGGAGGCTCTACGAGCAGTACTTC,TRBD2,.,TRBJ2-7,TRBV19
CASSPTLNTEAFF,TGTGCCAGCAGCCCAACATTGAACACTGAAGCTTTCTTT,.,.,TRBJ1-1,TRBV3-1/TRBV3-2
CASSLAMASRRTDTQYF,TGTGCCAGCAGCTTAGCGATGGCTAGCCGACGCACAGATACGCAGTATTTT,.,.,TRBJ2-3,TRBV7-9
CASSQDRASGGNEQYF,TGTGCCAGCAGCCAAGATAGGGCTAGCGGGGGGAACGAGCAGTACTTC,TRBD2,.,TRBJ2-7,TRBV4-2
CASSQDQGKKLFF,TGCGCCAGCAGCCAAGATCAGGGGAAAAAACTGTTTTTT,.,.,TRBJ1-4,TRBV4-1
CASSQAAGKLSGANVLTF,TGCGCCAGCAGCCAAGCCGCAGGGAAGCTGTCTGGGGCCAACGTCCTGACTTTC,.,.,TRBJ2-6,TRBV4-3
CASNRGQNNSPLHF,TGTGCCAGCAACCGGGGACAAAATAATTCACCCCTCCACTTT,.,.,TRBJ1-6,TRBV6-5
CASRGLDGRQYF,TGTGCCAGCAGGGGGCTAGATGGTAGGCAGTATTTT,.,.,TRBJ2-3,TRBV27
CASSRDSRYQETQYF,TGTGCCAGCAGTCGGGACTCTAGATACCAAGAGACCCAGTACTTC,.,.,TRBJ2-5,TRBV11-1
CASSSLAGGLYEQFF,TGTGCCAGCAGTTCTCTGGCGGGGGGGCTTTATGAGCAGTTCTTC,TRBD2,.,TRBJ2-1,TRBV7-9
CAWKGRGMNQPQHF,TGTGCCTGGAAAGGCAGGGGGATGAATCAGCCCCAGCATTTT,TRBD1,.,TRBJ1-5,TRBV30
CSVATGIGYEQYF,TGCAGCGTTGCCACAGGAATAGGCTACGAGCAGTACTTC,.,.,TRBJ2-7,TRBV29-1
CASSRWEESTDTQYF,TGTGCCAGCAGTCGGTGGGAGGAAAGCACAGATACGCAGTATTTT,.,.,TRBJ2-3,TRBV7-2
CASSSSRGADTQYF,TGTGCCAGCAGTTCGAGTCGGGGGGCAGATACGCAGTATTTT,TRBD2,.,TRBJ2-3,TRBV7-8
CASAWGGLQQETQYF,TGTGCTAGTGCCTGGGGGGGTTTGCAGCAAGAGACCCAGTACTTC,TRBD2,.,TRBJ2-5,TRBV12-5
CASSIGEGATQYF,TGTGCCAGTAGTATAGGAGAGGGGGCTACCCAGTACTTC,TRBD1,.,TRBJ2-7,TRBV19
CASRMRGFQETQYF,TGTGCCAGCAGGATGCGGGGGTTCCAAGAGACCCAGTACTTC,TRBD2,.,TRBJ2-5,TRBV5-4
CASSQEARQGDGYTF,TGTGCCAGCAGCCAAGAGGCAAGGCAGGGGGATGGCTACACCTTC,TRBD1,.,TRBJ1-2,TRBV4-2
CASSVGNRDLTEAFF,TGTGCCAGCAGCGTAGGGAACAGGGACCTTACTGAAGCTTTCTTT,.,.,TRBJ1-1,TRBV9
CASSLFAGGSSYNEQFF,TGTGCCAGTAGTCTGTTCGCGGGAGGGTCGTCCTACAATGAGCAGTTCTTC,TRBD2,.,TRBJ2-1,TRBV19
CASSEGAQPQHF,TGTGCCAGCAGTGAGGGGGCGCAGCCCCAGCATTTT,TRBD1,.,TRBJ1-5,TRBV28
CASSNPGRGYNEQFF,TGTGCCAGCAGCAATCCGGGACGGGGGTACAATGAGCAGTTCTTC,.,.,TRBJ2-1,TRBV7-2
CAISESGQGNTIYF,TGTGCCATCAGTGAGTCGGGACAGGGAAACACCATATATTTT,TRBD1,.,TRBJ1-3,TRBV10-3
CASSPRQGQGYEQYF,TGTGCCAGTAGTCCCAGACAGGGGCAGGGCTACGAGCAGTACTTC,TRBD1,.,TRBJ2-7,TRBV19
CATRTGRGTGELFF,TGTGCCACCCGGACAGGGCGTGGCACCGGGGAGCTGTTTTTT,TRBD1,few,TRBJ2-2,TRBV19
CASSQEESVAANYGYTF,TGCGCCAGCAGCCAAGAAGAGTCGGTAGCAGCAAATTATGGCTACACCTTC,.,.,TRBJ1-2,TRBV4-3